This paragraph covers one T cell receptor (beta chain) sequence. No antigen is known for it. Generated by immunoSEQ multiplex PCR, the TCRdb table keeps only in-frame clones and is missing some. The sample consists of approximately 79,000 clones, 70% to 90% of them appearing once. Looked up from germline, CDR1 is ENHRY and CDR2 is SYGVKD. The CDR3 runs to 14 residues. With V trimmed by 0 bases and J by 9 bases, 5 bases remained unmatched. The data were taken from a study of T cell responses to AZD1222 COVID-19 vaccine. Study at large: Second-dose groups at about 4 or about 12 weeks were pooled.

Study-level points and caveats: Targeting of unmutated variant regions was reportedly seen in nearly half of spike-specific TCRs. Spike-specific TCR breadth rose after two AZD1222 doses, and depth rose as well.

Source: peripheral blood, taken on day 0 of AZD1222 vaccination. V and J are TRBV10-3 and TRBJ2-1, with TRBD2 matching over 7 bases. The TCR comes from an adult in good health. CDR3 protein: CAISESLAVGEQFF. The CDR3 DNA sequence: TGTGCCATCAGTGAGTCCCTAGCGGTAGGTGAGCAGTTCTTC.